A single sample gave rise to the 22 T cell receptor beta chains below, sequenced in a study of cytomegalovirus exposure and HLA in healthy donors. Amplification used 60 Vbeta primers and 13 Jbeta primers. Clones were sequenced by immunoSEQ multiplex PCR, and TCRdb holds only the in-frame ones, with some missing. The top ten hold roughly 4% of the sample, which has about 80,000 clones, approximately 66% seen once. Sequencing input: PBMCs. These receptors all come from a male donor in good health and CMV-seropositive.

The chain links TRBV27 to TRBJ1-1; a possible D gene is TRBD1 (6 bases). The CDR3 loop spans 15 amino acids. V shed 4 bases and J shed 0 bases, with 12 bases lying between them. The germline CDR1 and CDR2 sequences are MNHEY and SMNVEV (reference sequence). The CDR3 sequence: CASSWGRGMNTEAFF. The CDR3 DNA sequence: TGTGCCAGCAGTTGGGGGAGGGGGATGAACACTGAAGCTTTCTTT.

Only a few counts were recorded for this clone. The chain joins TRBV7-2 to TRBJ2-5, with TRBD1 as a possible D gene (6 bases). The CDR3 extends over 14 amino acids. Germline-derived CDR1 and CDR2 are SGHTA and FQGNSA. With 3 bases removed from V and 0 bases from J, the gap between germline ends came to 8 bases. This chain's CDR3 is CASSFDRYQETQYF. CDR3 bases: TGTGCCAGCAGCTTCGACAGGTACCAAGAGACCCAGTACTTC.

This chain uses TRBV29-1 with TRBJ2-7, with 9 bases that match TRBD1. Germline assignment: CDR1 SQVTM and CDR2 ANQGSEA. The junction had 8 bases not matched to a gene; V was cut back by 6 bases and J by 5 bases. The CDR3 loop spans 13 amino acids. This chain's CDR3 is CSVTGGKIHEQYF. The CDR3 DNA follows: TGCAGCGTGACAGGGGGAAAAATTCACGAGCAGTACTTC.

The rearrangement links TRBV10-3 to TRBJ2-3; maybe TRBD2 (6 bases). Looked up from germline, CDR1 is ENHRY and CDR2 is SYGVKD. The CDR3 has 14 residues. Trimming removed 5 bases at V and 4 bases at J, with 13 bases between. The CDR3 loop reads CAISRDGGADTQYF. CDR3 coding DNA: TGTGCCATCAGTCGGGACGGAGGGGCAGATACGCAGTATTTT.

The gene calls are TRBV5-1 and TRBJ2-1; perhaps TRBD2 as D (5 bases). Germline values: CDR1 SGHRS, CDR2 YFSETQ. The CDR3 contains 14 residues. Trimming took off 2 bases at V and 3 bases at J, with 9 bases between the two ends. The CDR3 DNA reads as TGCGCCAGCAGCTTTGAGACTAACTACAATGAGCAGTTCTTC. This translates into CASSFETNYNEQFF.

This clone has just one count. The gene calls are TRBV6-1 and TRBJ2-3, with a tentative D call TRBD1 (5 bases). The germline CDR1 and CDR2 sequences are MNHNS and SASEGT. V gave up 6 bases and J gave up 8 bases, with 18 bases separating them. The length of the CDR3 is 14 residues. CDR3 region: CASRGRAHFGTQYF. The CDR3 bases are TGTGCCAGCAGGGGCAGGGCCCATTTTGGTACGCAGTATTTT.

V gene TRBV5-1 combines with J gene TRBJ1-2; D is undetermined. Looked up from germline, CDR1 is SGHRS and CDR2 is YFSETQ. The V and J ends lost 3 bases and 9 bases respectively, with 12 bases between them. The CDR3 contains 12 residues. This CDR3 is CASSSDKKSYTF. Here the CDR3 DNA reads TGCGCCAGCAGCTCTGACAAAAAGAGCTACACCTTC.

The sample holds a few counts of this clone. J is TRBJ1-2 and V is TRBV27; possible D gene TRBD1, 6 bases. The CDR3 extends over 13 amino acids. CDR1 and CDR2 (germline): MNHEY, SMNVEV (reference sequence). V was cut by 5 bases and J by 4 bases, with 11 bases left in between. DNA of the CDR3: TGTGCCAGCAGTGCCCTGGACAGCTATGGCTACACCTTC. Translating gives CASSALDSYGYTF.

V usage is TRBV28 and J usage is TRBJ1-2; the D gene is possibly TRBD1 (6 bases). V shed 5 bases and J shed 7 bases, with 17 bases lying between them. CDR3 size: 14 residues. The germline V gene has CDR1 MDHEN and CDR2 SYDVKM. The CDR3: CASSLTGSIGGYTF. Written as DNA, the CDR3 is TGTGCCAGCAGTCTAACAGGGTCGATCGGTGGCTACACCTTC.

The CDR3 DNA is TGTGCCAGCAGCTTATTAGCGGGACTCTACAATGAGCAGTTCTTC. Amino acid sequence: CASSLLAGLYNEQFF. This chain links TRBV7-9 with TRBJ2-1; TRBD2 agrees at 8 bases. CDR1 and CDR2 from the germline V gene are SEHNR and FQNEAQ (reference sequence). V shed 2 bases and J 3 bases; nucleotides not matched to a gene: 3. This CDR3 is 15 amino acids long.

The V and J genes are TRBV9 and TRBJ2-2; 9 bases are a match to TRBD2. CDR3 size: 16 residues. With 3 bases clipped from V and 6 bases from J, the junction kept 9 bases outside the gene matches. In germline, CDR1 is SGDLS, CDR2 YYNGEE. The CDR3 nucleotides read TGTGCCAGCAGCGCCCCTCTAGCGGGGATGGCCGGGGAGCTGTTTTTT. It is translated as CASSAPLAGMAGELFF.

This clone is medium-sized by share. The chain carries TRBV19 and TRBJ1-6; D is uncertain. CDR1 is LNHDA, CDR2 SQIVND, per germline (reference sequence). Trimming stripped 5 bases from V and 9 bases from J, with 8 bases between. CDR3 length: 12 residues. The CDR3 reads CASSSHSSPLHF. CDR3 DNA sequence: TGTGCCAGTAGTTCCCATTCTTCACCCCTCCACTTT.

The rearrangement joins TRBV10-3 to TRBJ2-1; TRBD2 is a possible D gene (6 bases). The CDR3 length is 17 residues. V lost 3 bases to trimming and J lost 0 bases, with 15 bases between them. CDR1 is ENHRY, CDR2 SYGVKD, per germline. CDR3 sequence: CAISENRKGGSYNEQFF. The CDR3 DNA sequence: TGTGCCATCAGTGAAAATAGAAAGGGAGGCTCCTACAATGAGCAGTTCTTC.

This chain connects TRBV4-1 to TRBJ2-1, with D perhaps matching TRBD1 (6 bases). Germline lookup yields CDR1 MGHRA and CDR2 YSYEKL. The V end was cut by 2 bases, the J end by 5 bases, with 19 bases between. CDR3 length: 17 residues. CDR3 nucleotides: TGCGCCAGCAGCCAATTCTTAGGGGACAATGACAACAATGAGCAGTTCTTC. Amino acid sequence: CASSQFLGDNDNNEQFF.

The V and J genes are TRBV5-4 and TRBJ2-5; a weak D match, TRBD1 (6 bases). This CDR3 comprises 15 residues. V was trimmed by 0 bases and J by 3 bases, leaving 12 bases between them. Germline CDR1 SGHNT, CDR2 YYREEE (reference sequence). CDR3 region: CASSLALGQKETQYF. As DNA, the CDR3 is TGTGCCAGCAGCTTGGCCTTGGGACAAAAAGAGACCCAGTACTTC. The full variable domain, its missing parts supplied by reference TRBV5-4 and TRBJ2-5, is ETGVTQSPTHLIKTRGQQVTLRCSSQSGHNTVSWYQQALGQGPQFIFQYYREEENGRGNFPPRFSGLQFPNYSSELNVNALELDDSALYLCASSLALGQKETQYFGPGTRLLVL.

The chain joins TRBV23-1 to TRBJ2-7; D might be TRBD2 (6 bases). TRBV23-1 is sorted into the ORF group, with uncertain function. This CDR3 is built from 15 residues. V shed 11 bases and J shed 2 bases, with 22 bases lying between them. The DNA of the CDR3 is TGCGCCGTTCCGGGGTTGGGGGGAGGCGCCTACGAGCAGTACTTC. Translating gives CAVPGLGGGAYEQYF.

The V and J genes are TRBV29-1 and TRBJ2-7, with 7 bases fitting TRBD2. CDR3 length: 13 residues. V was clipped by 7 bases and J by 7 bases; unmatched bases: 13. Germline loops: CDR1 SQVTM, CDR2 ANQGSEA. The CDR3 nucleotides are TGCAGCGGCCGGGGAGGGGCGGGTGAAGAGCAGTACTTC. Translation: CSGRGGAGEEQYF.

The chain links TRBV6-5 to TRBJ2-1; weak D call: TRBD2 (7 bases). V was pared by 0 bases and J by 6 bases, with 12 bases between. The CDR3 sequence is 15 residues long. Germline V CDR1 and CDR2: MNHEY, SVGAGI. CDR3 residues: CASSYSLGGGNEQFF. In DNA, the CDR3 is TGTGCCAGCAGTTACTCCCTAGGGGGGGGCAATGAGCAGTTCTTC.

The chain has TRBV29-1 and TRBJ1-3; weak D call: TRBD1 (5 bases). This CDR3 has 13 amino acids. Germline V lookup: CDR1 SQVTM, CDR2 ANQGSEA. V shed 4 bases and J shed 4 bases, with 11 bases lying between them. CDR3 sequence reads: CSVGSGPGNTIYF. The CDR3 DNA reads TGCAGCGTTGGCTCAGGGCCCGGAAACACCATATATTTT.

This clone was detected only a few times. This chain's CDR3 is CASSIPSYEQYF. The CDR3 DNA reads TGTGCCAGCAGTATCCCTTCCTACGAGCAGTACTTC. The J gene is TRBJ2-7, the V gene TRBV28; D is uncertain. Germline CDR1 and CDR2: MDHEN and SYDVKM. The CDR3 sequence is 12 residues long. Trimming removed 5 bases at V and 1 base at J, with 6 bases between.

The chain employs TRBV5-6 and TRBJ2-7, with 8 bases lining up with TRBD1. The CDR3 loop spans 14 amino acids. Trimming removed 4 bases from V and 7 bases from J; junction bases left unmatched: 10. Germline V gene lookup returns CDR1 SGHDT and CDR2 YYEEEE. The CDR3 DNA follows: TGTGCCAGCAGCCAAGGACAGGGCGTTTGGGAGCAGTACTTC. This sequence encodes CASSQGQGVWEQYF.

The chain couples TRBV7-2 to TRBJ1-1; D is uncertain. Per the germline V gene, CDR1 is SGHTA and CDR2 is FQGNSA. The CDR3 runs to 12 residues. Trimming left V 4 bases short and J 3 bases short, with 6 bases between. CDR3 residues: CASSWPDTEAFF. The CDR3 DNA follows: TGTGCCAGCAGCTGGCCTGACACTGAAGCTTTCTTT.